A single sample gave rise to the 28 T cell receptor beta chains below, sequenced in a study of T cell clonality in common variable immunodeficiency. Generated by immunoSEQ multiplex PCR, the TCRdb table keeps only in-frame clones and is missing some. The data list 15,000 to 25,000 clones, none observed once; about 22% falls to the top ten. Antigen specificity for these receptors is unknown. General study results and limits: Reportedly, TCR beta sequences from common variable immunodeficiency showed fewer deletions and N-nucleotide insertions.

The sample taken for sequencing was peripheral blood mononuclear cells. These receptor sequences come from a human donor with common variable immunodeficiency.

The table lists this clone with a few counts. The CDR3 goes on 3 residues after the read ends, and that part is filled in from the germline J gene. The gene calls are TRBV7-9 and TRBJ1-1; tentative D call: TRBD1 (5 bases). Germline CDR1 SEHNR, CDR2 FQNEAQ (reference sequence). This CDR3 spans 14 amino acids. The CDR3 sequence: CASSLPRDYLAAFF. Incomplete CDR3 DNA: TGTGCCAGCAGCTTACCCCGGGACTATCTCGCT. The full variable domain, in which reference TRBV7-9 and TRBJ1-1 provide the parts outside the CDR3, is DTGVSQNPRHKITKRGQNVTFRCDPISEHNRLYWYRQTLGQGPEFLTYFQNEAQLEKSRLLSDRFSAERPKGSFSTLEIQRTEQGDSAMYLCASSLPRDYLAAFFGQGTRLTVV.

With respect to this clone: The CDR3 is cut off 3 residues early in the read; its end comes from the germline J gene. The chain has TRBV6-1 and TRBJ2-7; 9 nucleotides agree with TRBD1. V shed 0 bases and J 4 bases; nucleotides not matched to a gene: 7. This CDR3 comprises 16 residues. Germline V gene lookup returns CDR1 MNHNS and CDR2 SASEGT. CDR3 bases read: TGTGCCAGCAGTGAAGCCACCGGGACAGGGTTGTACGAG. This translates into CASSEATGTGLYE. The CDR3 reads in full as CASSEATGTGLYEQYF.

This clone was seen many times. The CDR3 goes on 3 residues after the read ends, and that part is filled in from the germline J gene. The chain combines TRBV5-1 with TRBJ2-7, with unresolved D. V lost 0 bases to trimming and J lost 4 bases, with 11 bases between them. Per germline, CDR1 SGHRS and CDR2 YFSETQ. CDR3 length: 14 amino acids. The DNA read from the CDR3 is TGCGCCAGCAGCTTGGTTGGCAGAGAATACGAG. It encodes CASSLVGREYE. The full CDR3 protein reads CASSLVGREYEQYF. The variable domain in full, completed from reference TRBV5-1 and TRBJ2-7, reads KAGVTQTPRYLIKTRGQQVTLSCSPISGHRSVSWYQQTPGQGLQFLFEYFSETQRNKGNFPGRFSGRQFSNSRSEMNVSTLELGDSALYLCASSLVGREYEQYFGPGTRLTVT.

This clone came up many times. The read gets to within 3 residues of the CDR3 end, and the germline J gene fills in the rest. This sequence joins TRBV20-1 and TRBJ1-5, with no clear D. The CDR3 extends over 14 amino acids. The V end was cut by 5 bases, the J end by 1 base, with 12 bases between. From germline, CDR1 is DFQATT and CDR2 SNEGSKA (reference sequence). The sequenced part of the CDR3 DNA is TGCAGTGCTTTCCCGGGTAGAAGCAATCAGCCC. As protein: CSAFPGRSNQP. The full-length CDR3 reads as CSAFPGRSNQPQHF.

This clone showed up just a few times. The CDR3 goes on 3 residues after the read ends, and that part is filled in from the germline J gene. V usage is TRBV6-2 or TRBV6-3 and J usage is TRBJ2-3, with D perhaps matching TRBD2 (5 bases). Trimming took off 6 bases at V and 2 bases at J, with 12 bases between the two ends. Per germline, CDR1 MNHEY and CDR2 SVGEGT. CDR3 length equals 14 residues. The CDR3 sequence: CASRGSEVTDTQYF. CDR3 DNA, as far as it was read: TGTGCCAGCAGGGGTAGCGAGGTCACAGATACG.

Remarks on this clone: The CDR3 extends 3 residues past the end of the read, so its final part is completed from the germline J gene. The chain couples TRBV19 to TRBJ1-5, with 7 bases lining up with TRBD1. The CDR3 runs 15 residues. In germline, CDR1 is LNHDA, CDR2 SQIVND (reference sequence). CDR3 DNA (partial): TGTGCCAGTAGTATGTTTTGGAATTCAGGGGGTCCC. It specifies CASSMFWNSGGP. The entire CDR3 sequence reads CASSMFWNSGGPQHF. Combining the CDR3 with reference TRBV19 and TRBJ1-5 gives the whole variable domain DGGITQSPKYLFRKEGQNVTLSCEQNLNHDAMYWYRQDPGQGLRLIYYSQIVNDFQKGDIAEGYSVSREKKESFPLTVTSAQKNPTAFYLCASSMFWNSGGPQHFGDGTRLSIL.

This clone appeared a few times. The read halts 3 residues ahead of the CDR3 end, with the missing end drawn from the germline J gene. The chain combines TRBV6-2 or TRBV6-3 with TRBJ1-1; D gene ambiguous. V was clipped by 2 bases and J by 0 bases, with 7 bases between them. Germline CDR1 is MNHEY and CDR2 is SVGEGT. This CDR3 is built from 14 residues. CDR3 DNA (partial): TGTGCCAGCAGTTACGGCAGGCTGAACACTGAA. This codes for CASSYGRLNTE. The CDR3 in full is CASSYGRLNTEAFF.

Worth noting for this clone: The read stops 3 residues short of the end of the CDR3; the missing end is completed from the germline J gene. The V gene is TRBV7-7, the J gene TRBJ2-1, with D possibly TRBD2 on 7 matching bases. Germline V gene data show CDR1 as SSHAT and CDR2 as FNYEAQ (reference sequence). There are 15 residues in the CDR3. Trimming shortened V by 3 bases and J by 9 bases, and 18 bases separated the two germline ends. The CDR3 reads CASSFGGGRGGEQFF. Incomplete CDR3 DNA: TGTGCCAGCAGCTTTGGGGGGGGCAGAGGTGGTGAG. Complete variable domain (other parts from reference TRBV7-7 and TRBJ2-1): GAGVSQSPRYKVTKRGQDVTLRCDPISSHATLYWYQQALGQGPEFLTYFNYEAQPDKSGLPSDRFSAERPEGSISTLTIQRTEQRDSAMYRCASSFGGGRGGEQFFGPGTRLTVL.

To note about this clone: The CDR3 goes on 3 residues after the read ends, and that part is filled in from the germline J gene. This chain uses TRBV7-3 with TRBJ2-2, with TRBD2 matching 7 bases. CDR3 length equals 16 residues. V lost 1 base to trimming and J lost 4 bases; unmatched junction nucleotides: 6. Germline CDR1 reads SGHTA; CDR2 reads FQGTGA. The sequenced part of the CDR3 DNA is TGTGCCAGCAGCTTAAGAGGCGGGGGTGGCACCGGGGAG. It translates to CASSLRGGGGTGE. From start to end, the CDR3 is CASSLRGGGGTGELFF.

This clone showed up just a few times. Sequencing ends 3 residues short of the CDR3 end; the germline J gene provides the rest. The rearrangement uses TRBV7-3 and TRBJ2-3, with a weak D call TRBD1 (6 bases). Germline lookup yields CDR1 SGHTA and CDR2 FQGTGA. CDR3 length: 15 residues. Trimming removed 1 base from V and 2 bases from J, with 10 bases in between. CDR3 loop: CASSLMGHSTDTQYF. The sequenced CDR3 bases are TGTGCCAGCAGCTTAATGGGACACTCCACAGATACG.

The table lists this clone with a few counts. The read ends 3 residues early relative to the CDR3; the germline J gene fills the gap. V is TRBV30 and J is TRBJ1-2; TRBD1 is a possible D gene (5 bases). Germline values: CDR1 GTSNPN, CDR2 SVGIG (reference sequence). V was clipped by 3 bases and J by 0 bases, with 8 bases between them. This CDR3 has 13 residues. The chain's CDR3 is CAWSGTANYGYTF. CDR3 DNA, as far as it was read: TGTGCCTGGAGCGGGACTGCTAACTATGGC.

With respect to this clone: An end of the junction differs from the germline gene, which may be a read error. The read is 3 residues too short to cover the CDR3 end, so that end is filled in from the germline J gene. The chain employs TRBV2 and TRBJ2-7, with 11 positions matching TRBD1. Per the germline V gene, CDR1 is SNHLY and CDR2 is FYNNEI. This CDR3 has 14 amino acids. The CDR3 region is CASSKAGTGGEQYF. CDR3 DNA (partial): TGTGCCAGCAGTAAAGCCGGGACAGGGGGCGAG.

As to this clone: The CDR3 end is not reached by the read, which stops 3 residues before it; the germline J gene fills it in. This chain uses TRBV5-1 with TRBJ2-7, with 11 nucleotides matching TRBD1. Trimming removed 4 bases from V and 4 bases from J; junction bases left unmatched: 4. The germline V gene encodes CDR1 SGHRS and CDR2 YFSETQ. CDR3 length: 14 residues. Incomplete CDR3 DNA: TGCGCCAGCAGCGGATGGGACAGGGGGTACGAG. Its protein product is CASSGWDRGYE. The full CDR3 sequence reads CASSGWDRGYEQYF. The full variable domain, its missing parts supplied by reference TRBV5-1 and TRBJ2-7, is KAGVTQTPRYLIKTRGQQVTLSCSPISGHRSVSWYQQTPGQGLQFLFEYFSETQRNKGNFPGRFSGRQFSNSRSEMNVSTLELGDSALYLCASSGWDRGYEQYFGPGTRLTVT.

The sequenced part of the CDR3 DNA is TGTGCCAGCAGCCCCTCCACTTTACCCCGGGAG. Encoded protein: CASSPSTLPRE. The whole CDR3 protein reads CASSPSTLPRELFF. The gene calls are TRBV7-7 and TRBJ2-2; D is unclear. Sequencing ends 3 residues short of the CDR3 end; the germline J gene provides the rest. V lost 5 bases, J lost 9 bases, and 16 bases lay in between. This CDR3 comprises 14 residues. Germline-derived CDR1 and CDR2 are SSHAT and FNYEAQ (reference sequence).

About this clone: The CDR3 extends 3 residues past the end of the read, so its final part is completed from the germline J gene. This chain uses TRBV18 with TRBJ1-6; D is unclear. The CDR3 is made up of 14 amino acids. The germline gives CDR1 KGHSH, CDR2 LQKENI. The V gene lost 1 base and the J gene lost 9 bases, with 10 bases spanning the gap. The CDR3 loop is CASSPREIGSPLHF. The part of the CDR3 DNA that was read is TGTGCCAGCTCACCACGAGAAATCGGTTCACCC.

This clone was recorded at least ten times. The read falls 3 residues short of the CDR3 end, and the missing part is taken from the germline J gene. The chain combines TRBV19 with TRBJ2-7, with TRBD2 identical over 10 bases. There are 14 residues in the CDR3. From germline, CDR1 is LNHDA and CDR2 SQIVND (reference sequence). V lost 10 bases and J lost 0; bases outside the gene matches: 6. This CDR3 reads CATHGTSDSYEQYF. CDR3 bases read: TGTGCCACCCACGGGACTAGCGACTCCTACGAG.

This clone was seen repeatedly, ten times or more. From the germline J gene comes the end of the CDR3, since the read stops 3 residues before it. The rearrangement joins TRBV30 to TRBJ2-7; unclear D gene. Per the germline V gene, CDR1 is GTSNPN and CDR2 is SVGIG (reference sequence). This CDR3 has 12 residues. Trimming shortened V by 2 bases and J by 4 bases, and 9 bases separated the two germline ends. The part of the CDR3 DNA that was read is TGTGCCTGGAGTCCCTACTATTACGAG. Amino acids: CAWSPYYYE. The full-length CDR3 reads as CAWSPYYYEQYF. Using reference TRBV30 and TRBJ2-7 for the parts outside the CDR3, the full variable domain is SQTIHQWPATLVQPVGSPLSLECTVEGTSNPNLYWYRQAAGRGLQLLFYSVGIGQISSEVPQNLSASRPQDRQFILSSKKLLLSDSGFYLCAWSPYYYEQYFGPGTRLTVT.

This clone has at least ten counts. The sequenced fragment ends 3 residues before the CDR3 boundary, so the rest is inferred from the germline J gene. The chain couples TRBV4-1 to TRBJ1-5; TRBD1 might be the D (6 bases). CDR3 length: 16 residues. Germline assignment: CDR1 MGHRA and CDR2 YSYEKL. With 5 bases removed from V and 4 bases from J, the gap between germline ends came to 18 bases. CDR3 DNA (partial): TGCGCCAGCAGCATGCTAGTTGGACAGCCTAATCAGCCC. Translation gives CASSMLVGQPNQP. The CDR3 in its entirety is CASSMLVGQPNQPQHF.

About this clone: The read ends 3 residues before the CDR3 terminus; that terminus is restored from the germline J gene. The genes are TRBV19 and TRBJ1-2; tentatively, D is TRBD1 (6 bases). Germline V gene data show CDR1 as LNHDA and CDR2 as SQIVND (reference sequence). The V end was cut by 9 bases, the J end by 4 bases, with 15 bases between. CDR3 size: 13 residues. The covered CDR3 bases are TGTGCCAGCAGAAAGGACAGAGTCTATGGC. Residues: CASRKDRVYG. The complete CDR3 sequence is CASRKDRVYGYTF.

This clone was detected a few times. The CDR3 goes on 3 residues after the read ends, and that part is filled in from the germline J gene. This chain uses TRBV7-8 with TRBJ2-3, with D hard to call. The germline V and J ends were trimmed by 1 base and 3 bases, with 11 bases remaining between them. CDR3 size: 15 residues. The germline CDR1 and CDR2 sequences are SGHVS and FQNEAQ. The part of the CDR3 DNA that was read is TGTGCCAGCAGCTTAGAGGGTCTGAGGACAGATACG. Translating gives CASSLEGLRTDT. The complete CDR3 protein is CASSLEGLRTDTQYF.

This clone was seen many times. The read comes to an end 3 residues before the CDR3 does, leaving the germline J gene to fill in the end. This rearrangement joins TRBV4-2 to TRBJ1-1; 7 bases line up with TRBD1. CDR1 and CDR2 (germline): LGHNA, YNFKEQ. This CDR3 is 21 amino acids long. J lost 4 bases, V lost 3 bases, and 26 bases had no gene match. The part of the CDR3 DNA that was read is TGTGCCAGCAGCCAGCCCGGGGTGCCGGGACAGTTTCATAATTGGGCCACTGAA. Translated: CASSQPGVPGQFHNWATE. The complete CDR3 sequence is CASSQPGVPGQFHNWATEAFF.

This clone was observed a few times. The chain's CDR3 is CASSYSAGVGYTF. Partial CDR3 DNA: TGTGCCAGCAGTTACTCGGCAGGGGTTGGC. This chain joins TRBV6-2 or TRBV6-3 and TRBJ1-2; a possible D gene is TRBD1 (6 bases). The read ends 3 residues before the CDR3 terminus; that terminus is restored from the germline J gene. The CDR3 spans 13 residues. V lost 0 bases and J lost 7, with 9 bases in between. The germline gives CDR1 MNHEY, CDR2 SVGEGT.

Many counts were recorded for this clone. Read coverage stops 3 residues before the CDR3 terminus; the germline J gene supplies the remainder. This sequence joins TRBV29-1 and TRBJ1-4, with 8 bases fitting TRBD1. V was pared by 7 bases and J by 10 bases, with 11 bases of the junction left unmatched. Germline loops: CDR1 SQVTM, CDR2 ANQGSEA. This CDR3 contains 13 residues. The sequenced part of the CDR3 DNA is TGCAGCGCCGAGGACAGGGTTGTGGGAAAA. Its translation: CSAEDRVVGK. The entire CDR3 is CSAEDRVVGKLFF.

In regard to this clone: The read is 3 residues too short to cover the CDR3 end, so that end is filled in from the germline J gene. This chain links TRBV6-2 or TRBV6-3 with TRBJ1-5; TRBD1 might be the D (6 bases). Germline CDR1 and CDR2: MNHEY and SVGEGT. The CDR3 totals 14 residues. Trimming removed 3 bases from V and 5 bases from J, with 11 bases in between. CDR3 sequence reads: CASSYGTLYQPQHF. Incomplete CDR3 DNA: TGTGCCAGCAGTTATGGGACACTTTATCAGCCC.

This clone has just a few counts. Read sequence stops 3 residues before the CDR3 end, and the germline J gene provides the missing end. The rearrangement joins TRBV5-6 to TRBJ2-5; 13 positions agree with TRBD2. This CDR3 is built from 15 residues. V lost 3 bases to trimming and J lost 3 bases; unmatched junction nucleotides: 2. The germline V gene encodes CDR1 SGHDT and CDR2 YYEEEE. This CDR3 is CASSWGLAGKETQYF. The part of the CDR3 DNA that was read is TGTGCCAGCAGCTGGGGACTAGCGGGGAAAGAGACC.

Of note for this clone: The CDR3 goes on 3 residues after the read ends, and that part is filled in from the germline J gene. The rearrangement joins TRBV5-1 to TRBJ2-1; TRBD1 is a possible D gene (6 bases). Germline V lookup: CDR1 SGHRS, CDR2 YFSETQ. Trimming left V 5 bases short and J 5 bases short, with 17 bases between. There are 15 residues in the CDR3. CDR3 residues: CASSSIRQDDNEQFF. CDR3 DNA, as far as it was read: TGCGCCAGCAGTTCAATTAGACAGGACGACAATGAG.

This clone was detected many times. The read ends 3 residues shy of where the CDR3 ends; the end is completed using the germline J gene. The chain recombines TRBV20-1 with TRBJ2-2; 7 bases line up with TRBD1. This CDR3 comprises 15 residues. V lost 6 bases, J lost 5 bases, and 12 bases stayed unmatched. Germline-derived CDR1 and CDR2 are DFQATT and SNEGSKA (reference sequence). CDR3 region: CSAYNTRQGTGELFF. CDR3 bases read: TGCAGTGCATACAACACTCGACAGGGTACCGGGGAG.

As for this clone: The CDR3 extends 3 residues past the end of the read, so its final part is completed from the germline J gene. V usage is TRBV5-1 and J usage is TRBJ2-6, with 10 bases aligning to TRBD1. Germline loops: CDR1 SGHRS, CDR2 YFSETQ. After removal of 4 bases from V and 0 bases from J, the junction contained 10 bases not matched to a gene. The CDR3 sequence is 19 residues long. CDR3 in amino acids: CASSAGQGTTYSGANVLTF. The sequenced part of the CDR3 DNA is TGCGCCAGCAGCGCGGGACAGGGGACTACTTACTCTGGGGCCAACGTC.